This section outlines one T cell receptor beta chain sequence together with its context. Its recognized antigen is unknown. No much larger clone is present one base from it, and per-base qualities are unavailable. The data belong to a study of cytomegalovirus exposure and HLA in healthy donors (TCRdb year 2017). At the level of the whole study: The 650 to 750 repertoires of the first cohort and the roughly 110 validation repertoires were produced on the same platform, according to a later analysis. The study aimed to test whether signatures of past pathogen exposure could be identified by cataloging public T cell receptors. Along with the approximately 650-subject first cohort, a separate validation cohort of some 130 different subjects was used. The study combined high-throughput TCR immunosequencing, statistical association of individual TCRs with disease status, and machine learning to predict cytomegalovirus infection status.

Looking up the germline V gene yields CDR1 MNHNS and CDR2 SASEGT. For this chain, trimming is 7 bases at the V end and 2 bases at the J end, and the number of junction bases without a gene match is 7. Inclusive of the bounding cysteine and phenylalanine, the CDR3 is 15 residues long. Of the read, only the CDR3 DNA is kept; its 45 bases are in frame from base 1. Libraries were prepared through the immunoSEQ multiplex PCR assay. The authors processed their data as follows. A statistical classification framework was developed to diagnose cytomegalovirus status using the catalog of TCR beta chain sequences. TCRdb provides this immuneACCESS table in a form limited to in-frame rearrangements. Some clones are lacking; in checked studies, under half of them reflect an unresolved V gene, and why the rest are absent is not known. V and J calls and clone size follow that table, whereas D and trimming were derived from the DNA. The sample table records about 60,000 clones; 90% to 97% of these occur just once. The ten top clones hold about 0.96% of the sample.

The donors belonged to the validation cohort of around 130 subjects, which was separate from the approximately 610-subject first cohort. On the study overall, not on this receptor specifically: The study gave a list of 150 to 200 TCR beta chains associated with cytomegalovirus. A later analysis had no HLA typing for the validation cohort, so co-occurrence there was scored across all 130 or so repertoires. In both the original and validation cohorts, the classifier was reported to diagnose cytomegalovirus status with high specificity and sensitivity. In vitro tests confirmed that three of the cytomegalovirus-associated TCR beta chains recognize cytomegalovirus antigens. In a later analysis, TCRs clustered in the first cohort were found to also tend to co-occur in the roughly 130 validation repertoires, with 90% to 95% of cluster scores above 0. Across donors, most TCR sequences were observed very rarely, whereas some public TCRs were present in many individuals. It was suggested by the authors that the approach could potentially be generalized to other disease states and immunological phenotypes.

The sequencing sample was made of PBMCs. This chain joins TRBV6-1 to TRBJ1-2; 10 nucleotides in the junction match TRBD1. The TCR was taken from a man in his late teens or twenties in good health and CMV-seronegative. The CDR3 protein is CASINPGQGNYGYTF. The nucleotide sequence reads TGTGCCAGCATAAACCCGGGACAGGGGAACTATGGCTACACCTTC.